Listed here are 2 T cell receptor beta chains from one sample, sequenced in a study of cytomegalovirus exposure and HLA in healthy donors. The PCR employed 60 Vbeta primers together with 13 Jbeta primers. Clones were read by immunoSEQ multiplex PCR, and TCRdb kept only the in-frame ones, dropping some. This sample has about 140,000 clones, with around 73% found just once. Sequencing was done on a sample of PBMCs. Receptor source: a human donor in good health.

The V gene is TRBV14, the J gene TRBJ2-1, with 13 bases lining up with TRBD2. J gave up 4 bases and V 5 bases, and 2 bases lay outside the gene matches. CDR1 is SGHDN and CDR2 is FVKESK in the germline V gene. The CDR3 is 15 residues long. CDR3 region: CASSEGLAGYNEQFF. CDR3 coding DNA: TGTGCCAGCAGCGAGGGACTAGCGGGGTACAATGAGCAGTTCTTC.

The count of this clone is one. The CDR3: CASSFQRGDQETQYF. In DNA form, the CDR3 reads TGCGCCAGCAGCTTTCAGCGGGGGGACCAAGAGACCCAGTACTTC. This chain joins TRBV5-1 and TRBJ2-5; 9 positions agree with TRBD2. The CDR3 has 15 amino acids. V shed 2 bases and J 0 bases; nucleotides not matched to a gene: 2. Germline CDR1 reads SGHRS; CDR2 reads YFSETQ.